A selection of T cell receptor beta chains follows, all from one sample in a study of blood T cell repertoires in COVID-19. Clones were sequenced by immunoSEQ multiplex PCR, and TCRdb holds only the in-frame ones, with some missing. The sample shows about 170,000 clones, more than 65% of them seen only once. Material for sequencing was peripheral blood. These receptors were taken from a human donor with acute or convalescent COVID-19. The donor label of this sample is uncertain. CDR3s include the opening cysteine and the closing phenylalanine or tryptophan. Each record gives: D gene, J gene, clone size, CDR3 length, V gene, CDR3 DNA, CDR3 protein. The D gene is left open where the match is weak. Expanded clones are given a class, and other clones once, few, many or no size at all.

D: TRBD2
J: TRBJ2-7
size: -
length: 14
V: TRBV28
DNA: TGTGCCAGCGGCTCTAGCGGGACAACCTACGAGCAGTACTTC
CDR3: CASGSSGTTYEQYF

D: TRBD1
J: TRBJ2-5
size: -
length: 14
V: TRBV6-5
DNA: TGTGCCAGCAGTACACGGACAGGGCGAGAGACCCAGTACTTC
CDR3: CASSTRTGRETQYF

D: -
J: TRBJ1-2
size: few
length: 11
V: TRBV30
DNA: TGTTCCGTCAAGGCGGGCGGCGGCTACACCTTC
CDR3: CSVKAGGGYTF

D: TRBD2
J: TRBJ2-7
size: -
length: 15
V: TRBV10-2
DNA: TGCGCCAGCAGTGAGAGATTAGCGGGTGGGTTAGAGCAGTACTTC
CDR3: CASSERLAGGLEQYF

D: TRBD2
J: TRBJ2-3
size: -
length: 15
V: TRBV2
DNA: TGTGCCAGCACGGCTAGCGGTGGAAGCACAGATACGCAGTATTTT
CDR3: CASTASGGSTDTQYF

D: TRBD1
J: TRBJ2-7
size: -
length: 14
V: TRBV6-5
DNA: TGTGCCAGCAGGCGGGACAGGGAGGGCTACGAGCAGTACTTC
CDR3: CASRRDREGYEQYF

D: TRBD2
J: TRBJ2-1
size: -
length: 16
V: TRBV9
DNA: TGTGCCAGCAGCGTAGGAACGGGACTAGGGGACAATGAGCAGTTCTTC
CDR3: CASSVGTGLGDNEQFF

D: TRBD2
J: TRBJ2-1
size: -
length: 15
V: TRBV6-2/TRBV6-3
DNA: TGTGCCAGCAGTTTCTCAGCGGGGGGGGTAAATGAGCAGTTCTTC
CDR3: CASSFSAGGVNEQFF

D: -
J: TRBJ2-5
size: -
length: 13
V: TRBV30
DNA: TGTGCCTGGAGCTTAGCCTCTTGGGAGACCCAGTACTTC
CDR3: CAWSLASWETQYF

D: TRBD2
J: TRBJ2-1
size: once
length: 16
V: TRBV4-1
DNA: TGCGCCAGCAGCCCAGGACTAGCGGGAGTCCTCAATGAGCAGTTCTTC
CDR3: CASSPGLAGVLNEQFF

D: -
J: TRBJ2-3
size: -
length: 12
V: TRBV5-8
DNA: TGTGCCAGCAGCTTGTTTGGCCTCACGCAGTATTTT
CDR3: CASSLFGLTQYF

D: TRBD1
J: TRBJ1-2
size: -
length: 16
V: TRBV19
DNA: TGTGCCAGTAGTATAGTCCACAGGGGGCGCGACTATGGCTACACCTTC
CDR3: CASSIVHRGRDYGYTF

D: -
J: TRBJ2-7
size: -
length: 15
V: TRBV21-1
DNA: TGTGCCAGCAGCAAAGAAACAGCCAGCTCCTACGAGCAGTACTTC
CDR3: CASSKETASSYEQYF

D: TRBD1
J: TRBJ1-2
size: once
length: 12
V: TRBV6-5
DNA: TGTGCCAGCAGTACAGGGGGCTATGGCTACACCTTC
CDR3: CASSTGGYGYTF

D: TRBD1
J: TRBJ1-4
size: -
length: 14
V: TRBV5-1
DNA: TGCGCCAGCAGCTTGGGACAGGGTGATGAAAAACTGTTTTTT
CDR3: CASSLGQGDEKLFF

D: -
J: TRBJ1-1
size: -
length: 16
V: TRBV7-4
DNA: TGTGCCAGCAGCTTAGTGCTCCCCCCGGGGAACACTGAAGCTTTCTTT
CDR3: CASSLVLPPGNTEAFF

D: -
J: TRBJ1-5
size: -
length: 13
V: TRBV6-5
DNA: TGTGCCATTCCCGGACAGATCAATCAGCCCCAGCATTTT
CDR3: CAIPGQINQPQHF

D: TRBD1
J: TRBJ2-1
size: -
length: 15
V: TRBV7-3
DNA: TGTGCCAGCAGCCCCCGGGACAGGGTAAAGAATGAGCAGTTCTTC
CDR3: CASSPRDRVKNEQFF